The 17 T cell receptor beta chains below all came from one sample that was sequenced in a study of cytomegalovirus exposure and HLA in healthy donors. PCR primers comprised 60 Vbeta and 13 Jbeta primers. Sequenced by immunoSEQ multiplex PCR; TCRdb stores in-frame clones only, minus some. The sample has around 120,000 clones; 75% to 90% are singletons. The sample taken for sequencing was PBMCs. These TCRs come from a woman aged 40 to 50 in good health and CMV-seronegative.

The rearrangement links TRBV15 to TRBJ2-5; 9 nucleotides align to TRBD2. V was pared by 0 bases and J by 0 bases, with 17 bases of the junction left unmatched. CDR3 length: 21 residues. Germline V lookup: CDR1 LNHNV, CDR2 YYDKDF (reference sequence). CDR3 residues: CATSRDLFALLAGSHQETQYF. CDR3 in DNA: TGTGCCACCAGCAGAGACCTCTTTGCGTTACTAGCGGGCTCTCACCAAGAGACCCAGTACTTC.

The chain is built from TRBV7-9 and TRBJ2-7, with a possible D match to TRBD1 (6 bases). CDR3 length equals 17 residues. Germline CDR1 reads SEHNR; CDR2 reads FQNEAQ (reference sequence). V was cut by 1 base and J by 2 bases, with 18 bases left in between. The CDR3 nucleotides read TGTGCCAGCAGCTTAGGATTCAGGGACACGGATCCCTACGAGCAGTACTTC. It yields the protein CASSLGFRDTDPYEQYF.

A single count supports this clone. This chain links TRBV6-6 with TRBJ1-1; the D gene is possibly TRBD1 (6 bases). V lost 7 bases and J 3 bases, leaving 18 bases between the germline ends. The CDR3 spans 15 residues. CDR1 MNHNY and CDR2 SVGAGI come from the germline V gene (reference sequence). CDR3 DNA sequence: TGTGCCAGCACCCCCGGGGGGGCCGTCGACACTGAAGCTTTCTTT. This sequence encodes CASTPGGAVDTEAFF.

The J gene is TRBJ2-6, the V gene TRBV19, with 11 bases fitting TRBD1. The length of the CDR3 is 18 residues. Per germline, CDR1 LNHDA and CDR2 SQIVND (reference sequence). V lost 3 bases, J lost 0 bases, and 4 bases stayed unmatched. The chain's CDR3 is CASSIEDRGPSGANVLTF. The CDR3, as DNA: TGTGCCAGTAGTATCGAGGACAGGGGGCCCTCTGGGGCCAACGTCCTGACTTTC.

CDR3 loop: CATSAGQGGSPLHF. DNA for the CDR3: TGTGCCACCTCCGCGGGACAGGGTGGCTCACCCCTCCACTTT. V and J are TRBV6-4 and TRBJ1-6, with 9 bases aligning to TRBD1. Trimming cost V 10 bases and J 10 bases; bases outside gene matches: 11. The CDR3 length is 14 residues. The germline CDR1 and CDR2 sequences are MRHNA and SNTAGT.

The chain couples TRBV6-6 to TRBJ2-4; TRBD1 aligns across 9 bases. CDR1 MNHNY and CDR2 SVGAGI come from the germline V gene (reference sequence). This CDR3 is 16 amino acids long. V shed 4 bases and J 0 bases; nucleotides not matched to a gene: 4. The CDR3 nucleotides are TGTGCCAGCAGTTCCCGGGACAGGGAAGCCAAAAACATTCAGTACTTC. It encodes CASSSRDREAKNIQYF.

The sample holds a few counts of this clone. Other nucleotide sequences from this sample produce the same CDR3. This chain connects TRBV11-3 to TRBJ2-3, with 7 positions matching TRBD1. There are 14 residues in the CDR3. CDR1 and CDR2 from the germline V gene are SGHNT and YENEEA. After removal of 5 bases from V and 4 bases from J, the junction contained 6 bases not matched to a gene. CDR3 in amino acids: CASSTRGGADTQYF. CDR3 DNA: TGTGCCAGCAGCACCCGAGGGGGCGCAGATACGCAGTATTTT.

CDR3 loop: CASGQVVGEQFF. CDR3 in DNA: TGTGCCAGCGGACAGGTAGTGGGTGAGCAGTTCTTC. The V and J genes are TRBV6-1 and TRBJ2-1; TRBD1 matches 7 bases. The germline V gene has CDR1 MNHNS and CDR2 SASEGT. The CDR3 is made up of 12 amino acids. V was clipped by 8 bases and J by 9 bases; unmatched bases: 7.

CDR3 in DNA: TGTGCCAGCAAAGGGCAGGGCCTTGCTTTCTTT. Translated, it gives CASKGQGLAFF. The chain is built from TRBV6-6 and TRBJ1-1; TRBD1 is a possible D gene (5 bases). The CDR3 is 11 amino acids. Trimming took 7 bases from V and 11 from J, leaving 14 bases between them. CDR1 is MNHNY and CDR2 is SVGAGI in the germline V gene (reference sequence).

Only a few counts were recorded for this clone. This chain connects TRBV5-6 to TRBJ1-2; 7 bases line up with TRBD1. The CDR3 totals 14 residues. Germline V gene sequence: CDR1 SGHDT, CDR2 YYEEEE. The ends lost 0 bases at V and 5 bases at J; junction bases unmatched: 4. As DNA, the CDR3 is TGTGCCAGCAGCTTGGGAGACAGGGAGTATGGCTACACCTTC. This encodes CASSLGDREYGYTF.

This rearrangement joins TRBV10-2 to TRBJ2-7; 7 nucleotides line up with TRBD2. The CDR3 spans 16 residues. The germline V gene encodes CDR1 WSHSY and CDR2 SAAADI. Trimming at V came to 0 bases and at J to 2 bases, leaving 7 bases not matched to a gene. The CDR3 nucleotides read TGCGCCAGCAGTGAGTCGAGGCCTAGCGGTGCCTACGAGCAGTACTTC. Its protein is CASSESRPSGAYEQYF.

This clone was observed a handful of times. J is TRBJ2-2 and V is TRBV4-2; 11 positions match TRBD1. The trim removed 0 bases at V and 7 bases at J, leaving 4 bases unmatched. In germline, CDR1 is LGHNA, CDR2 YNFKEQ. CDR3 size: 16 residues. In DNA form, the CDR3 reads TGTGCCAGCAGCCAAGATCTCGGGACAGGGGGCGGGGAGCTGTTTTTT. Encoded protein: CASSQDLGTGGGELFF.

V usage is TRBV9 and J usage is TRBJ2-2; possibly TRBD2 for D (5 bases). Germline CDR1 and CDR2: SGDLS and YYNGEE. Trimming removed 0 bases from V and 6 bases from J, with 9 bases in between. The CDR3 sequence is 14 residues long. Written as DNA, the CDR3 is TGTGCCAGCAGCGTAGCGGGGTCTTCCGGGGAGCTGTTTTTT. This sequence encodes CASSVAGSSGELFF.

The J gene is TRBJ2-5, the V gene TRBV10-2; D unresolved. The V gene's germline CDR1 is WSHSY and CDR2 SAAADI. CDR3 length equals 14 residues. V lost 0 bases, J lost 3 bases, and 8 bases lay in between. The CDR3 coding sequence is TGCGCCAGCAGTGAGTCGGCTAGGAAAGAGACCCAGTACTTC. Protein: CASSESARKETQYF.

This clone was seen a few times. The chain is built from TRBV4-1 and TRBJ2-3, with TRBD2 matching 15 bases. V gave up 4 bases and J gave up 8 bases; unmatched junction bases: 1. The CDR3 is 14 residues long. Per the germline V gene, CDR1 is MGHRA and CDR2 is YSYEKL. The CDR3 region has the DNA TGCGCCAGCAGCCCGGGACTAGCGGGGGGTACGCAGTATTTT. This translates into CASSPGLAGGTQYF.

CDR3 DNA sequence: TGTGCCAGCAGTTTAAACAGGGCCCAGGGGGCCGGGGACACTGAAGCTTTCTTT. This gives the protein CASSLNRAQGAGDTEAFF. This chain joins TRBV27 and TRBJ1-1; 8 bases fit TRBD1. Germline-derived CDR1 and CDR2 are MNHEY and SMNVEV (reference sequence). This CDR3 region has 18 residues. Trimming removed 2 bases from V and 3 bases from J; junction bases left unmatched: 14.

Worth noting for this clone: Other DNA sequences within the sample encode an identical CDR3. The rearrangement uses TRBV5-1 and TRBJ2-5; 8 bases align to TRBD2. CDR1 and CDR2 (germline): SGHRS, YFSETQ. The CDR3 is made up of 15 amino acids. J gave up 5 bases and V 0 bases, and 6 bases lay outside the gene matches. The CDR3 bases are TGCGCCAGCAGCTTGGGGGGGACTAGTGAGGAGACCCAGTACTTC. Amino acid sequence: CASSLGGTSEETQYF.